These T cell receptor beta chains were read from a single sample in a study of control samples from healthy donors and cancer patients. TCRdb's copy holds only in-frame clones and misses some; the assay was immunoSEQ multiplex PCR. The table includes under 60,000 clones, roughly 93% detected once. The sequencing input was PBMCs. The receptors stem from a woman in her 50s with head and neck cancer. CDR3s include the opening cysteine and the closing phenylalanine or tryptophan. The order of the fields is J gene, clone size, D gene, V gene, CDR3 protein, CDR3 DNA. The D gene is left open where the match is weak. A row's size may be missing; if present it is once, few, many or a size class.

TRBJ2-1,NA,NA,TRBV28,CASWGGNSYNEQFF,TGTGCCAGCTGGGGCGGGAACTCCTACAATGAGCAGTTCTTC
TRBJ1-2,NA,TRBD1,TRBV6-5,CASSSYRGRDYGYTF,TGTGCCAGCAGTTCTTACAGGGGGCGCGACTATGGCTACACCTTC
TRBJ2-1,NA,NA,TRBV6-5,CASSYSGLSDEQFF,TGTGCCAGCAGTTACTCGGGCCTTAGCGATGAGCAGTTCTTC
TRBJ2-3,NA,NA,TRBV12-3/TRBV12-4,CASSLVENTQYF,TGTGCCAGCAGTTTAGTGGAAAATACGCAGTATTTT
TRBJ1-2,NA,NA,TRBV14,CASSQERGLPSNYGYTF,TGTGCCAGCAGCCAAGAAAGAGGACTCCCGAGTAACTATGGCTACACCTTC
TRBJ1-2,NA,TRBD1,TRBV2,CATGTGEGHGYTF,TGTGCCACAGGGACAGGTGAAGGGCATGGCTACACCTTC
TRBJ2-7,NA,NA,TRBV6-5,CASRDGAYEQYF,TGTGCCAGCCGGGACGGTGCCTACGAGCAGTACTTC
TRBJ2-2,NA,TRBD2,TRBV2,CASSHGTSGGEYTGELFF,TGTGCCAGCAGCCATGGGACTAGCGGGGGGGAATACACCGGGGAGCTGTTTTTT
TRBJ1-1,NA,NA,TRBV7-2,CASSLGGQANTEAFF,TGTGCCAGCAGCTTAGGGGGTCAGGCGAACACTGAAGCTTTCTTT
TRBJ2-2,once,NA,TRBV5-6,CASSLGVNTGELFF,TGTGCCAGCAGCTTAGGGGTTAACACCGGGGAGCTGTTTTTT
TRBJ2-5,NA,NA,TRBV7-6,CASSSGVRLETQYF,TGTGCCAGCAGCTCTGGAGTTCGCCTAGAGACCCAGTACTTC
TRBJ1-1,NA,NA,TRBV2,CASSGQDSRGAAFF,TGTGCCAGCAGCGGGCAGGACAGTCGAGGTGCCGCTTTCTTT
TRBJ1-2,few,TRBD1,TRBV6-5,CASSSRGPSYGYTF,TGTGCCAGCAGTTCCAGGGGGCCCTCATATGGCTACACCTTC
TRBJ1-1,NA,NA,TRBV2,CASSRVAGNTEAFF,TGTGCCAGCAGTCGAGTCGCTGGGAACACTGAAGCTTTCTTT
TRBJ2-7,NA,TRBD2,TRBV2,CASRLGGRNYEQYF,TGTGCCAGCAGATTGGGGGGGAGGAACTACGAGCAGTACTTC
TRBJ2-3,NA,NA,TRBV19,CASSLNGGLTDTQYF,TGTGCCAGTAGTCTTAACGGCGGTCTCACAGATACGCAGTATTTT
TRBJ2-5,NA,NA,TRBV3-1/TRBV3-2,CASSQVDQETQYF,TGTGCCAGCAGCCAAGTGGACCAAGAGACCCAGTACTTC
TRBJ1-3,NA,TRBD1,TRBV4-1,CASSHSGQVSGNTIYF,TGCGCCAGCAGCCATTCCGGACAGGTCTCTGGAAACACCATATATTTT
TRBJ2-7,NA,NA,TRBV29-1,CSVHGPHAEQYF,TGCAGCGTTCACGGGCCCCACGCCGAGCAGTACTTC
TRBJ2-7,NA,NA,TRBV2,CASSYSSYEQYF,TGTGCCAGCAGCTACTCCTCCTACGAGCAGTACTTC
TRBJ2-7,NA,NA,TRBV2,CASSEVRYEQYF,TGTGCCAGCAGTGAGGTTCGTTACGAGCAGTACTTC
TRBJ1-1,NA,NA,TRBV6-2/TRBV6-3,CASSPGGRVNTEAFF,TGTGCCAGCAGTCCCGGCGGAAGGGTGAACACTGAAGCTTTCTTT
TRBJ1-1,NA,NA,TRBV28,CASREGAEAFF,TGTGCCAGCAGGGAGGGGGCTGAAGCTTTCTTT
TRBJ2-7,NA,NA,TRBV9,CASSVDPLGGEQYF,TGTGCCAGCAGCGTAGATCCCCTGGGAGGTGAGCAGTACTTC
TRBJ2-7,NA,TRBD2,TRBV6-6,CASSGGVRGTYEQYF,TGTGCCAGCAGTGGGGGGGTTAGGGGTACCTACGAGCAGTACTTC
TRBJ1-4,NA,NA,TRBV2,CASNHRGVDEKLFF,TGTGCCAGCAACCACCGGGGGGTCGATGAAAAACTGTTTTTT
TRBJ2-3,NA,NA,TRBV19,CASSILDREGDTQYF,TGTGCCAGTAGTATTTTGGACAGGGAGGGGGATACGCAGTATTTT